Presented here are 11 T cell receptor beta chains from one specimen sequenced in a study of T-cell memory formation after mild COVID-19. TCRdb used MiXCR to reprocess the 5' RACE reads, holding one entry per CDR3 protein. There are around 82,000 distinct CDR3 sequences in the sample; roughly 13% occur only once, and around 41% lies in the top ten. The sample consisted of PBMCs or a T cell subset sorted from them (not recorded which). All receptors come from a man aged 18-30 years who had mild COVID-19 (a few samples of this study predate the infection). Cell type and time point are not known.

This clonotype was seen a handful of times. J is TRBJ1-1 and V is TRBV7-9, with TRBD1 matching 7 bases. The V gene end was trimmed by 5 bases and the J gene end by 9 bases; junction bases not matched to a gene: 12. Germline lookup yields CDR1 SEHNR and CDR2 FQNEAQ (reference sequence). CDR3 length: 14 residues. The CDR3 DNA reads as TGTGCCAGCAGCCGCCGGGGACAGAATCACAAAGCTTTCTTT. Translation: CASSRRGQNHKAFF.

This chain links TRBV6-6 with TRBJ2-3, with D uncertain. CDR3 length: 17 residues. Per the germline V gene, CDR1 is MNHNY and CDR2 is SVGAGI (reference sequence). V was trimmed by 2 bases and J by 0 bases, leaving 15 bases between them. The chain's CDR3 is CASSYVDGLPSTDTQYF. As DNA, the CDR3 is TGTGCCAGCAGTTACGTGGACGGCCTTCCTAGCACAGATACGCAGTATTTT.

This clonotype came up a few times. The chain combines TRBV4-1 with TRBJ1-5; a weak D match, TRBD1 (6 bases). V lost 4 bases and J lost 4, with 14 bases in between. There are 15 residues in the CDR3. Germline V CDR1 and CDR2: MGHRA, YSYEKL. The CDR3 loop is CASSRDTGRNQPQHF. Written as DNA, the CDR3 is TGCGCCAGCAGCCGCGACACAGGGAGAAATCAGCCCCAGCATTTT.

The V call is TRBV5-1, the J call TRBJ1-2, with D perhaps matching TRBD1 (5 bases). The CDR3 is 15 residues long. Germline CDR1 is SGHRS and CDR2 is YFSETQ. Deletions cut 4 bases from V and 3 bases from J, with 16 bases between. For the CDR3, the DNA is TGCGCCAGCAGCCCCCCGGGCAGGGTTGACTATGGCTACACCTTC. It codes for CASSPPGRVDYGYTF.

V and J are TRBV28 and TRBJ2-5, with a possible D match to TRBD2 (7 bases). CDR1 MDHEN and CDR2 SYDVKM come from the germline V gene. Trimming cost V 3 bases and J 4 bases, with 21 bases left between them. There are 17 residues in the CDR3. In nucleotides, the CDR3 is TGTGCCAGCAGTTTCCCGACCGCGGGGGCGGGGGTAGAGACCCAGTACTTC. It yields the protein CASSFPTAGAGVETQYF.

This clonotype was seen many times. The chain employs TRBV20-1 and TRBJ2-3; no firm D call. The V gene's germline CDR1 is DFQATT and CDR2 SNEGSKA (reference sequence). Trimming removed 2 bases from V and 6 bases from J, with 18 bases in between. The CDR3 loop spans 15 amino acids. CDR3 sequence reads: CSARQTGFRSDTQYF. As DNA, the CDR3 is TGCAGTGCTAGACAGACCGGGTTTAGGTCGGATACGCAGTATTTT.

The chain employs TRBV7-9 and TRBJ1-1; D might be TRBD1 (5 bases). Germline-derived CDR1 and CDR2 are SEHNR and FQNEAQ (reference sequence). Trimming stripped 0 bases from V and 1 base from J, with 15 bases between. CDR3 length: 17 amino acids. The CDR3 here is CASSLAQGSSTNTEAFF. In DNA, the CDR3 is TGTGCCAGCAGCTTAGCCCAGGGATCCTCAACGAACACTGAAGCTTTCTTT.

The chain couples TRBV6-5 to TRBJ2-3, with D possibly being TRBD1 (6 bases). Germline V gene sequence: CDR1 MNHEY, CDR2 SVGAGI. This CDR3 is built from 14 residues. The V end was cut by 5 bases, the J end by 2 bases, with 11 bases between. In nucleotides, the CDR3 is TGTGCCAGCAGTACAGGGCCACACACAGATACGCAGTATTTT. Translating it yields CASSTGPHTDTQYF.

There are a few counts of this clonotype. A much larger clone lies one base from this, so it may be a read error. The chain recombines TRBV6-4 with TRBJ2-3; TRBD2 might be the D (5 bases). V dropped 4 bases and J dropped 0 bases, with 5 bases sitting between them. The CDR3 is 13 amino acids. Germline lookup yields CDR1 MRHNA and CDR2 SNTAGT. This CDR3 reads CASSAGSTDTQYF. The DNA for the CDR3 is TGTGCCAGCAGTGCGGGGAGCACAGATACGCAGTATTTT.

This clonotype was counted a few times. The V gene is TRBV5-8, the J gene TRBJ1-3; D remains unclear. Germline loops: CDR1 SGHTS, CDR2 YDEGEE. This CDR3 contains 16 residues. The V and J ends lost 3 bases and 0 bases respectively, with 13 bases between them. CDR3 in amino acids: CASSSRDTLSGNTIYF. The DNA for the CDR3 is TGTGCCAGCAGCTCCCGCGACACCCTCTCTGGAAACACCATATATTTT.

V usage is TRBV6-1 and J usage is TRBJ1-1; the D gene is possibly TRBD1 (5 bases). With 3 bases removed from V and 9 bases from J, the gap between germline ends came to 11 bases. CDR1 and CDR2 from the germline V gene are MNHNS and SASEGT. The CDR3 length is 12 residues. The CDR3 loop reads CASSDRRDQAFF. CDR3 DNA sequence: TGTGCCAGCAGTGATCGGAGGGACCAAGCTTTCTTT.